This record looks at one T cell receptor beta chain sequence and its context. Its antigen is as yet unknown. The PCR ran on 60 Vbeta and 13 Jbeta primers. Profiling relied on immunoSEQ multiplex PCR, and the TCRdb table lists in-frame clones only, not all of them. In all, the sample yields about 64,000 clones. Germline V gives CDR1 LGHNA, CDR2 YNFKEQ. J was trimmed by 0 bases and V by 1 base; bases with no gene match: 7. This CDR3 has 17 residues. These data belong to a study of cytomegalovirus exposure and HLA in healthy donors. About the research overall: Roughly 80 million unique TCRs from HLA-typed donors made up an early data release.

Broader study findings: Analysis performed later showed TCR beta chains linked to HLA being more clonally expanded than equally common others. TCR beta V segments were, for the most part, productive about 87% or about 30% of the time in an earlier analysis.

This clonotype originated in a woman aged 18 to 35 in good health and CMV-seronegative. V gene TRBV4-2 combines with J gene TRBJ2-3; 7 bases align to TRBD2. Sequences were obtained from PBMCs. The CDR3 coding sequence is TGTGCCAGCAGCCAAGGTATCGTGGGGGGGAGCACAGATACGCAGTATTTT. It yields the protein CASSQGIVGGSTDTQYF.